This TCR beta chain was recovered during a study of blood T cell repertoires in COVID-19. Study information: Sites across the United States, Italy and Spain contributed samples from acute and convalescent COVID-19. Nucleic acid was either cDNA or gDNA, and it came from T cells, B-cell-depleted T cells, or PBMCs.

In the original workflow: It was from reference gene primer amplification that nucleated cell counts were estimated. TCRdb's copy holds only in-frame clones and misses some; the assay was immunoSEQ multiplex PCR. Clone size and the V and J calls come from that table; the DNA yielded D and trimming. The sample comprises some 130,000 clones, less than 90% of which are singletons, and approximately 12% rests with the top ten. Germline V lookup: CDR1 MNHEY, CDR2 SMNVEV (reference sequence). V was clipped by 6 bases and J by 7 bases; unmatched bases: 9. The CDR3 is made up of 15 amino acids. The sequenced sample was peripheral blood. This receptor was identified in a woman under 40 who had recovered from COVID-19. The chain has TRBV27 and TRBJ2-1; 10 nucleotides align to TRBD1. The CDR3 region is CASSQRQGARNEQFF. The CDR3 DNA is TGTGCCAGCAGCCAACGACAGGGGGCGCGGAATGAGCAGTTCTTC.